Shown below are 24 T cell receptor beta chains from a single sample sequenced in a study of OX40 agonist ivuxolimab in advanced cancers. Generated by immunoSEQ multiplex PCR, the TCRdb table keeps only in-frame clones and is missing some. The sample yields tens of thousands of clones, more than 75% seen once. The sample here was CD4+ or CD8+ T cells sorted from blood, taken in a trial of the OX40 agonist ivuxolimab. The receptor source for this set is an adult with an advanced solid tumor such as melanoma, head and neck, liver or kidney cancer.

The rearrangement links TRBV2 to TRBJ1-3, with TRBD1 as a possible D gene (5 bases). Germline values: CDR1 SNHLY, CDR2 FYNNEI. This CDR3 comprises 14 residues. V lost 9 bases, J lost 8 bases, and 20 bases lay in between. This CDR3 reads CASSREGPLDTIYF. CDR3 DNA sequence: TGTGCCAGTTCAAGGGAGGGACCGTTGGACACCATATATTTT. The full variable domain, with the rest looked up from reference TRBV2 and TRBJ1-3, is EPEVTQTPSHQVTQMGQEVILRCVPISNHLYFYWYRQILGQKVEFLVSFYNNEISEKSEIFDDQFSVERPDGSNFTLKIRSTKLEDSAMYFCASSREGPLDTIYFGEGSWLTVV.

V and J are TRBV7-3 and TRBJ2-1; TRBD1 matches 7 bases. Trimming at V came to 5 bases and at J to 5 bases, leaving 6 bases not matched to a gene. The germline V gene encodes CDR1 SGHTA and CDR2 FQGTGA. The CDR3 is made up of 14 amino acids. The CDR3 loop reads CASSVPGQHNEQFF. The CDR3 DNA reads TGTGCCAGCAGCGTCCCGGGACAGCACAATGAGCAGTTCTTC.

V usage is TRBV25-1 and J usage is TRBJ2-4, with D possibly matching TRBD2 (5 bases). Germline V CDR1 and CDR2: MGHDK, SYGVNS. The CDR3 covers 11 residues. Trimming pared 4 bases from V and 13 bases from J, leaving 11 bases between. The CDR3 DNA follows: TGTGCCAGCAGTGGTTACGGGGAACAGTACTTC. This encodes CASSGYGEQYF. Full variable domain (remainder filled in from reference TRBV25-1 and TRBJ2-4): EADIYQTPRYLVIGTGKKITLECSQTMGHDKMYWYQQDPGMELHLIHYSYGVNSTEKGDLSSESTVSRIRTEHFPLTLESARPSHTSQYLCASSGYGEQYFGAGTRLSVL.

The V gene is TRBV6-5, the J gene TRBJ1-5, with TRBD1 matching 9 bases. The CDR3 runs 14 residues. The germline CDR1 and CDR2 sequences are MNHEY and SVGAGI. The junction had 3 bases not matched to a gene; V was cut back by 6 bases and J by 3 bases. This CDR3 is CASRGTGINQPQHF. CDR3 bases: TGTGCCAGCAGGGGGACAGGGATCAATCAGCCCCAGCATTTT.

The J gene is TRBJ1-1, the V gene TRBV5-4; D gene unclear. Trimming left V 4 bases short and J 1 base short, with 11 bases between. Germline V gene data show CDR1 as SGHNT and CDR2 as YYREEE (reference sequence). CDR3 length equals 14 residues. CDR3 in DNA: TGTGCCAGCAGCCGGATTGGAGAGAACACTGAAGCTTTCTTT. Protein: CASSRIGENTEAFF. Filled out from reference TRBV5-4 and TRBJ1-1, the complete variable domain reads ETGVTQSPTHLIKTRGQQVTLRCSSQSGHNTVSWYQQALGQGPQFIFQYYREEENGRGNFPPRFSGLQFPNYSSELNVNALELDDSALYLCASSRIGENTEAFFGQGTRLTVV.

The chain uses TRBV7-2 and TRBJ2-5; tentatively, D is TRBD2 (6 bases). The CDR3 sequence is 13 residues long. Looked up from germline, CDR1 is SGHTA and CDR2 is FQGNSA. Trimming took off 5 bases at V and 7 bases at J, with 14 bases between the two ends. CDR3 in DNA: TGTGCCAGCAGCCCCGGGGACTCGGCGACCCAGTACTTC. This gives the protein CASSPGDSATQYF.

The chain recombines TRBV27 with TRBJ1-3; perhaps TRBD1 as D (6 bases). This CDR3 has 14 amino acids. V was clipped by 9 bases and J by 4 bases, with 16 bases between them. The V gene's germline CDR1 is MNHEY and CDR2 SMNVEV (reference sequence). The CDR3 reads CASRGAQGGNTIYF. As DNA, the CDR3 is TGTGCCAGTAGGGGGGCACAGGGCGGAAACACCATATATTTT.

The chain employs TRBV6-6 and TRBJ1-5; D remains unclear. Trimming removed 2 bases at V and 4 bases at J, with 9 bases between. The CDR3 runs 14 residues. Per the germline V gene, CDR1 is MNHNY and CDR2 is SVGAGI (reference sequence). The CDR3 DNA follows: TGTGCCAGCAGTTACGTCCAGGTTAATCAGCCCCAGCATTTT. This gives the protein CASSYVQVNQPQHF.

V gene TRBV7-2 combines with J gene TRBJ2-1; D not resolved. V was pared by 3 bases and J by 3 bases, with 6 bases between. Germline-derived CDR1 and CDR2 are SGHTA and FQGNSA. The length of the CDR3 is 13 residues. CDR3 amino acids: CASSFDGYNEQFF. The CDR3 nucleotides read TGTGCCAGCAGCTTTGACGGCTACAATGAGCAGTTCTTC.

J is TRBJ2-7 and V is TRBV7-3; D is possibly TRBD1 or TRBD2 (6 bases each). The V end was cut by 3 bases, the J end by 2 bases, with 11 bases between. CDR3 length equals 14 residues. The germline V gene has CDR1 SGHTA and CDR2 FQGTGA. The CDR3 bases are TGTGCCAGCAGCTTTAGTGGGGGGCCCTACGAGCAGTACTTC. Its protein product is CASSFSGGPYEQYF.

The chain employs TRBV6-1 and TRBJ2-7; TRBD1 matches at 8 bases. The CDR3 covers 15 residues. V was clipped by 5 bases and J by 0 bases; unmatched bases: 6. From germline, CDR1 is MNHNS and CDR2 SASEGT. Here the CDR3 DNA reads TGTGCCAGCAGTTTCCAGACAGGGGACTCCTACGAGCAGTACTTC. This sequence encodes CASSFQTGDSYEQYF.

The rearrangement uses TRBV28 and TRBJ1-2; a weak D match, TRBD1 (6 bases). Trimming took 2 bases from V and 2 from J, leaving 9 bases between them. The CDR3 is 14 residues long. Germline-derived CDR1 and CDR2 are MDHEN and SYDVKM. CDR3 protein: CASSLAGVNYGYTF. For the CDR3, the DNA is TGTGCCAGCAGTTTAGCAGGGGTCAACTATGGCTACACCTTC.

The chain joins TRBV5-3 to TRBJ1-5; 8 bases agree with TRBD1. TRBV5-3 is recorded as an ORF, its role being uncertain. This CDR3 is built from 19 residues. Losses at the gene ends were 4 bases for V and 4 bases for J; bases not matched to a gene: 19. The CDR3 bases are TGTGCCAGAAGCCCCCACCGGAACAGGGGGGAGCCGGGTAATCAGCCCCAGCATTTT. Encoded protein: CARSPHRNRGEPGNQPQHF.

This sequence joins TRBV7-9 and TRBJ1-2, with D perhaps matching TRBD1 (5 bases). V was trimmed by 7 bases and J by 0 bases, leaving 12 bases between them. From germline, CDR1 is SEHNR and CDR2 FQNEAQ (reference sequence). The CDR3 has 14 residues. CDR3 bases: TGTGCCAGCAAAATGGGGGAATCTAACTATGGCTACACCTTC. This translates into CASKMGESNYGYTF. The full variable domain, rest sourced from reference TRBV7-9 and TRBJ1-2, is DTGVSQNPRHKITKRGQNVTFRCDPISEHNRLYWYRQTLGQGPEFLTYFQNEAQLEKSRLLSDRFSAERPKGSFSTLEIQRTEQGDSAMYLCASKMGESNYGYTFGSGTRLTVV.

CDR3 DNA sequence: TGTGCCAGCTCAGCATCGGGGAGGAGGTACGAGCAGTACTTC. This translates into CASSASGRRYEQYF. V is TRBV18 and J is TRBJ2-7; D perhaps matches TRBD2 (6 bases). The CDR3 is 14 residues long. The ends were cut back, 5 bases at V and 4 bases at J, with 15 bases in the middle. Germline assignment: CDR1 KGHSH and CDR2 LQKENI.

This clone came up a few times. In nucleotides, the CDR3 is TGTGCCATCGGGGATGGGTGGGAGCAGTACTTC. Protein sequence: CAIGDGWEQYF. The V call is TRBV10-3, the J call TRBJ2-7; the D is unclear. Trimming removed 8 bases at V and 7 bases at J, with 12 bases between. This CDR3 contains 11 residues. The germline V gene has CDR1 ENHRY and CDR2 SYGVKD.

The chain uses TRBV19 and TRBJ2-1, with D unclear. Trimming took 5 bases from V and 7 from J, leaving 15 bases between them. The CDR3 totals 14 residues. Looked up from germline, CDR1 is LNHDA and CDR2 is SQIVND (reference sequence). Here the CDR3 reads CASSPSPRSNEQFF. CDR3 bases: TGTGCCAGTAGTCCCTCCCCCAGGTCGAATGAGCAGTTCTTC. Filled out from reference TRBV19 and TRBJ2-1, the complete variable domain reads DGGITQSPKYLFRKEGQNVTLSCEQNLNHDAMYWYRQDPGQGLRLIYYSQIVNDFQKGDIAEGYSVSREKKESFPLTVTSAQKNPTAFYLCASSPSPRSNEQFFGPGTRLTVL.

The J gene is TRBJ2-5, the V gene TRBV29-1; D possibly corresponds to TRBD2 (5 bases). Per germline, CDR1 SQVTM and CDR2 ANQGSEA. The CDR3 length is 11 residues. Trimming took off 5 bases at V and 4 bases at J, with 8 bases between the two ends. CDR3 DNA sequence: TGCAGCGTTTCAGAGGGAGAGACCCAGTACTTC. Protein sequence: CSVSEGETQYF.

This clone showed up just once. The genes are TRBV4-2 and TRBJ2-2; D is possibly TRBD2 (6 bases). V lost 0 bases, J lost 4 bases, and 15 bases lay in between. This CDR3 has 17 amino acids. The germline V gene has CDR1 LGHNA and CDR2 YNFKEQ. The CDR3 DNA is TGTGCCAGCAGCCAAGACCAAGGGGACTCCAGCACCGGGGAGCTGTTTTTT. It codes for CASSQDQGDSSTGELFF.

This clone showed up just a few times. The rearrangement joins TRBV7-9 to TRBJ1-6; 7 positions agree with TRBD1. The junction had 2 bases not matched to a gene; V was cut back by 10 bases and J by 8 bases. This CDR3 spans 11 amino acids. Germline CDR1 is SEHNR and CDR2 is FQNEAQ (reference sequence). The CDR3 DNA follows: TGTGCCACCCAGGGGGATTCACCCCTCCACTTT. This gives the protein CATQGDSPLHF.

CDR3 residues: CASSQDGFYGYTF. CDR3 sequence (DNA): TGTGCCAGTAGCCAGGACGGTTTCTATGGCTACACCTTC. V and J are TRBV19 and TRBJ1-2; D is uncertain. Germline V gene data show CDR1 as LNHDA and CDR2 as SQIVND (reference sequence). Trimming took 6 bases from V and 4 from J, leaving 12 bases between them. CDR3 size: 13 residues.

The rearrangement joins TRBV6-5 to TRBJ1-5; D remains ambiguous. This CDR3 spans 12 amino acids. Trimming shortened V by 5 bases and J by 7 bases, and 9 bases separated the two germline ends. The germline V gene has CDR1 MNHEY and CDR2 SVGAGI. As DNA, the CDR3 is TGTGCCAGCAGTGAGAGAAGGCAGCCCCAGCATTTT. Translation gives CASSERRQPQHF.

The chain recombines TRBV2 with TRBJ1-2; no clear D. Germline loops: CDR1 SNHLY, CDR2 FYNNEI. Trimming removed 3 bases from V and 8 bases from J, with 13 bases in between. The CDR3 contains 13 residues. The CDR3 protein is CASSDDIRWGYTF. CDR3 coding DNA: TGTGCCAGCAGTGATGACATCCGGTGGGGCTACACCTTC.

The chain uses TRBV19 and TRBJ1-2; D is undetermined. The germline gives CDR1 LNHDA, CDR2 SQIVND (reference sequence). Trimming removed 2 bases from V and 8 bases from J, with 9 bases in between. The CDR3 contains 12 residues. This CDR3 is CASSIKGLGYTF. The CDR3 nucleotides read TGTGCCAGTAGTATAAAGGGTCTCGGCTACACCTTC. The entire variable domain, with the rest obtained from reference TRBV19 and TRBJ1-2, is as follows: DGGITQSPKYLFRKEGQNVTLSCEQNLNHDAMYWYRQDPGQGLRLIYYSQIVNDFQKGDIAEGYSVSREKKESFPLTVTSAQKNPTAFYLCASSIKGLGYTFGSGTRLTVV.